This TCR beta chain was recovered during a study of OX40 agonist ivuxolimab in advanced cancers. Study as a whole: An agonistic anti-OX40 (CD134) antibody, ivuxolimab, was used to treat the patients. Whole-study findings and limits: Those patients achieving a partial response at 0.1-3.0 mg/kg showed among the lowest clonal expansion. Normalized expansion of T-cell clones was also low for some nonresponders.

V gave up 2 bases and J gave up 7 bases; unmatched junction bases: 9. Germline-derived CDR1 and CDR2 are SGHDT and YYEEEE. This CDR3 spans 15 amino acids. Sequencing used immunoSEQ multiplex PCR; TCRdb keeps in-frame clones, though not all of them. The table has fewer than 85,000 clones, 84% seen once. Concerning this clone: The antigen remains undetermined.

This chain uses TRBV5-6 with TRBJ1-2; TRBD1 matches at 9 bases. The TCR sequence derives from an adult with an advanced solid tumor such as melanoma, head and neck, liver or kidney cancer. The material was CD4+ or CD8+ T cells sorted from blood, obtained in a trial of the OX40 agonist ivuxolimab. As DNA, the CDR3 is TGTGCCAGCAGCTTTTACCGGGACAGGGATTTTGGCTACACCTTC. It translates to CASSFYRDRDFGYTF. The whole variable domain, filled in from reference TRBV5-6 and TRBJ1-2, reads DAGVTQSPTHLIKTRGQQVTLRCSPKSGHDTVSWYQQALGQGPQFIFQYYEEEERQRGNFPDRFSGHQFPNYSSELNVNALLLGDSALYLCASSFYRDRDFGYTFGSGTRLTVV.